What follows are 24 T cell receptor beta chains derived from one specimen sequenced in a study of blood T cell repertoires in COVID-19. Assay: immunoSEQ multiplex PCR; the TCRdb copy retains only in-frame clones and omits some. The table includes around 150,000 clones, 84% detected once. Source material: peripheral blood. The source is a man aged 30 to 39 with COVID-19, enrolled during active disease.

V usage is TRBV4-1 and J usage is TRBJ1-4; D unclear. The CDR3 covers 16 residues. V lost 4 bases, J lost 3 bases, and 15 bases lay in between. Germline V gene lookup returns CDR1 MGHRA and CDR2 YSYEKL. The CDR3 DNA sequence: TGCGCCAGCAGCCCAGTCGAGGGTGGGGCTAATGAAAAACTGTTTTTT. It translates to CASSPVEGGANEKLFF.

This rearrangement joins TRBV9 to TRBJ2-7, with a weak D call TRBD1 (7 bases). The CDR3 runs 14 residues. Between the trimmed V and J ends, which lost 4 bases and 6 bases, there was a span of 17 bases. Germline V gives CDR1 SGDLS, CDR2 YYNGEE. DNA of the CDR3: TGTGCCAGCAGCCCCCGGACAGGAGGGGCCGAGCAGTACTTC. Translation: CASSPRTGGAEQYF.

The chain carries TRBV16 and TRBJ1-2, with TRBD1 matching 7 bases. This CDR3 has 12 amino acids. The ends lost 2 bases at V and 10 bases at J; junction bases unmatched: 4. Germline assignment: CDR1 KGHSY and CDR2 FQNENV. The CDR3 bases are TGTGCCAGCAGCCAACGACAGGGTTACTACACCTTC. Translation: CASSQRQGYYTF.

This clone occurred a few times. The chain carries TRBV19 and TRBJ2-3; D possibly corresponds to TRBD1 (5 bases). CDR1 is LNHDA and CDR2 is SQIVND in the germline V gene (reference sequence). V was trimmed by 6 bases and J by 6 bases, leaving 13 bases between them. CDR3 size: 13 residues. The CDR3 here is CASRPDTSDTQYF. The DNA of the CDR3 is TGTGCCAGTAGGCCGGACACCTCCGATACGCAGTATTTT.

The chain recombines TRBV27 with TRBJ1-1, with 8 nucleotides matching TRBD1. CDR1 is MNHEY, CDR2 SMNVEV, per germline (reference sequence). J lost 5 bases, V lost 3 bases, and 5 bases had no gene match. This CDR3 has 14 residues. CDR3 in amino acids: CASSFQGARTEAFF. CDR3 bases: TGTGCCAGCAGTTTTCAGGGGGCGAGGACTGAAGCTTTCTTT.

The chain recombines TRBV29-1 with TRBJ2-7; maybe TRBD1 (7 bases). CDR1 and CDR2 (germline): SQVTM, ANQGSEA. V lost 7 bases and J lost 5, with 21 bases in between. The CDR3 runs 14 residues. This chain's CDR3 is CSAAGPGGRNEQYF. In nucleotides, the CDR3 is TGCAGCGCTGCGGGGCCAGGGGGGCGGAACGAGCAGTACTTC.

The chain uses TRBV29-1 and TRBJ1-2, with no clear D. CDR3 length equals 14 residues. Trimming removed 1 base from V and 1 base from J, with 10 bases in between. Germline V gives CDR1 SQVTM, CDR2 ANQGSEA. The CDR3 DNA reads TGCAGCGTTGAAGTGGGCAGAAATAACTATGGCTACACCTTC. Protein sequence: CSVEVGRNNYGYTF.

This clone showed up just a few times. The chain combines TRBV5-5 with TRBJ1-2; no clear D. The CDR3 consists of 14 residues. Trimming cost V 4 bases and J 5 bases, with 15 bases left between them. Looked up from germline, CDR1 is SGHKS and CDR2 is YYEKEE (reference sequence). The CDR3, as DNA: TGTGCCAGCAGCCCCGGGAGTGGGTGGTATGGCTACACCTTC. Its protein is CASSPGSGWYGYTF.

V usage is TRBV24-1 and J usage is TRBJ1-5; D not certain. This CDR3 region has 16 residues. V lost 5 bases to trimming and J lost 0 bases, with 13 bases between them. Germline CDR1 KGHDR, CDR2 SFDVKD. This chain's CDR3 is CATSASSGSSNQPQHF. In DNA, the CDR3 is TGTGCCACCAGTGCTTCCTCAGGTTCTAGCAATCAGCCCCAGCATTTT.

The V and J genes are TRBV21-1 and TRBJ2-7; the table's D gene call, TRBD2, was not cross checked with the DNA. TRBV21-1 is deemed a pseudogene. CDR3 size: 17 residues. In DNA, the CDR3 is TGTGCCAGCACCCAGCGAGGGGGGGGCGACTACTACTACGAGCAGTACTTC. Translation gives CASTQRGGGDYYYEQYF.

This clone was seen a handful of times. DNA for the CDR3: TGTGCCAGCAGCCCCACCGAGGGTTTATCGACTGAAGCTTTCTTT. Translated: CASSPTEGLSTEAFF. V is TRBV11-2 and J is TRBJ1-1; D uncertain. The ends were cut back, 5 bases at V and 5 bases at J, with 18 bases in the middle. The CDR3 is 15 amino acids. Germline-derived CDR1 and CDR2 are SGHAT and FQNNGV.

This chain uses TRBV9 with TRBJ2-7; 9 nucleotides line up with TRBD1. This CDR3 contains 15 residues. V shed 1 base and J 3 bases; nucleotides not matched to a gene: 5. From germline, CDR1 is SGDLS and CDR2 YYNGEE. The CDR3 DNA is TGTGCCAGCAGCGTATCGCCGGGACAGGGCTACGAGCAGTACTTC. Residues: CASSVSPGQGYEQYF.

The CDR3 region is CASSNKARGNEQFF. DNA of the CDR3: TGTGCCAGCAGCAACAAAGCCCGGGGCAATGAGCAGTTCTTC. The chain joins TRBV21-1 to TRBJ2-1; the DNA was not used to check the table's D call, TRBD2. TRBV21-1 is designated a pseudogene. This CDR3 region has 14 residues.

The chain uses TRBV11-2 and TRBJ2-2; 11 nucleotides agree with TRBD2. Trimming at V came to 5 bases and at J to 5 bases, leaving 16 bases not matched to a gene. CDR1 and CDR2 (germline): SGHAT, FQNNGV. The CDR3 covers 19 residues. The CDR3 spells CASSPRLAGGSEGTGELFF. The CDR3 coding sequence is TGTGCCAGCAGCCCCCGTCTAGCGGGAGGTTCAGAAGGGACCGGGGAGCTGTTTTTT. The variable domain in full, completed from reference TRBV11-2 and TRBJ2-2, reads EAGVAQSPRYKIIEKRQSVAFWCNPISGHATLYWYQQILGQGPKLLIQFQNNGVVDDSQLPKDRFSAERLKGVDSTLKIQPAKLEDSAVYLCASSPRLAGGSEGTGELFFGEGSRLTVL.

The chain carries TRBV7-3 and TRBJ2-1; 7 nucleotides align to TRBD1. The V segment lost 4 bases and the J segment 12 bases; nucleotides outside the gene matches: 9. There are 13 residues in the CDR3. CDR1 is SGHTA and CDR2 is FQGTGA in the germline V gene. The CDR3 protein is CASSSTVQGPQFF. The CDR3 region has the DNA TGTGCCAGCAGCTCCACGGTACAGGGGCCGCAGTTCTTC.

The J gene is TRBJ2-7, the V gene TRBV19; TRBD2 might be the D (5 bases). Germline assignment: CDR1 LNHDA and CDR2 SQIVND (reference sequence). The CDR3 covers 15 residues. V was clipped by 4 bases and J by 6 bases, with 19 bases between them. The CDR3 bases are TGTGCCAGTAGTAAGGCGGGCAGACCCTACTCCGAGCAGTACTTC. Translating gives CASSKAGRPYSEQYF.

This rearrangement joins TRBV7-2 to TRBJ1-2; no firm D call. Germline values: CDR1 SGHTA, CDR2 FQGNSA. This CDR3 has 13 residues. The V end lost 5 bases, the J end lost 5 bases, and 12 bases lay between the germline ends. CDR3 residues: CASSPIRGYGYTF. CDR3 DNA: TGTGCCAGCAGCCCCATCAGAGGATATGGCTACACCTTC.

This clone appeared a single time. The V gene is TRBV28, the J gene TRBJ1-2; maybe TRBD1 (6 bases). This CDR3 has 12 residues. Trimming removed 5 bases at V and 5 bases at J, with 9 bases between. Germline lookup yields CDR1 MDHEN and CDR2 SYDVKM. CDR3 in DNA: TGTGCCAGCAGTCCAGGGGTGTATGGCTACACCTTC. Its protein is CASSPGVYGYTF.

The genes are TRBV13 and TRBJ2-5; possible D gene TRBD1, 5 bases. V was pared by 0 bases and J by 4 bases, with 12 bases between. The CDR3 is 15 residues long. The V gene's germline CDR1 is PRHDT and CDR2 FYEKMQ (reference sequence). CDR3 sequence: CASSLGSGRGETQYF. CDR3 nucleotides: TGTGCCAGCAGCTTAGGTTCAGGAAGGGGAGAGACCCAGTACTTC. The variable domain in full, with the rest retrieved from reference TRBV13 and TRBJ2-5, is AAGVIQSPRHLIKEKRETATLKCYPIPRHDTVYWYQQGPGQDPQFLISFYEKMQSDKGSIPDRFSAQQFSDYHSELNMSSLELGDSALYFCASSLGSGRGETQYFGPGTRLLVL.

This chain joins TRBV28 and TRBJ2-3, with 8 nucleotides matching TRBD2. The CDR3 length is 15 residues. CDR1 is MDHEN and CDR2 is SYDVKM in the germline V gene. The V gene end was trimmed by 6 bases and the J gene end by 3 bases; junction bases not matched to a gene: 8. The CDR3 bases are TGTGCCAGCAGCGAAGCGGGAGTGGGGACAGATACGCAGTATTTT. Its protein is CASSEAGVGTDTQYF.

The chain has TRBV7-2 and TRBJ2-1; 10 bases agree with TRBD2. The CDR3 runs 15 residues. V dropped 6 bases and J dropped 9; count of bases not matched to a gene: 11. Per germline, CDR1 SGHTA and CDR2 FQGNSA. CDR3 DNA sequence: TGTGCCAGCAGAAGTATAGCGGGAGGAGCTATTGAGCAGTTCTTC. This gives the protein CASRSIAGGAIEQFF.

The chain joins TRBV28 to TRBJ2-7; 7 positions match TRBD1. The germline CDR1 and CDR2 sequences are MDHEN and SYDVKM. The CDR3 runs to 15 residues. Trimming removed 5 bases from V and 1 base from J; junction bases left unmatched: 8. Here the CDR3 reads CASSDWDSKSYEQYF. CDR3 coding DNA: TGTGCCAGCAGTGATTGGGACAGCAAATCCTACGAGCAGTACTTC. Based on the CDR3 plus reference TRBV28 and TRBJ2-7, the full variable domain is DVKVTQSSRYLVKRTGEKVFLECVQDMDHENMFWYRQDPGLGLRLIYFSYDVKMKEKGDIPEGYSVSREKKERFSLILESASTNQTSMYLCASSDWDSKSYEQYFGPGTRLTVT.

The rearrangement links TRBV5-1 to TRBJ1-4, with 10 positions matching TRBD1. CDR3 length: 15 amino acids. CDR1 SGHRS and CDR2 YFSETQ come from the germline V gene. V lost 4 bases and J lost 3; bases outside the gene matches: 3. CDR3 in DNA: TGCGCCAGCAGCAAGGGGACAGGGGCTAATGAAAAACTGTTTTTT. It translates to CASSKGTGANEKLFF.

The V call is TRBV28, the J call TRBJ2-4; maybe TRBD1 (5 bases). The CDR3 is 17 residues long. Deletions cut 6 bases from V and 0 bases from J, with 18 bases between. Germline loops: CDR1 MDHEN, CDR2 SYDVKM. CDR3 sequence: CASRDITGYLAKNIQYF. In nucleotides, the CDR3 is TGTGCCAGCAGGGACATCACAGGTTACTTAGCCAAAAACATTCAGTACTTC. The whole variable domain, filled in from reference TRBV28 and TRBJ2-4, reads DVKVTQSSRYLVKRTGEKVFLECVQDMDHENMFWYRQDPGLGLRLIYFSYDVKMKEKGDIPEGYSVSREKKERFSLILESASTNQTSMYLCASRDITGYLAKNIQYFGAGTRLSVL.